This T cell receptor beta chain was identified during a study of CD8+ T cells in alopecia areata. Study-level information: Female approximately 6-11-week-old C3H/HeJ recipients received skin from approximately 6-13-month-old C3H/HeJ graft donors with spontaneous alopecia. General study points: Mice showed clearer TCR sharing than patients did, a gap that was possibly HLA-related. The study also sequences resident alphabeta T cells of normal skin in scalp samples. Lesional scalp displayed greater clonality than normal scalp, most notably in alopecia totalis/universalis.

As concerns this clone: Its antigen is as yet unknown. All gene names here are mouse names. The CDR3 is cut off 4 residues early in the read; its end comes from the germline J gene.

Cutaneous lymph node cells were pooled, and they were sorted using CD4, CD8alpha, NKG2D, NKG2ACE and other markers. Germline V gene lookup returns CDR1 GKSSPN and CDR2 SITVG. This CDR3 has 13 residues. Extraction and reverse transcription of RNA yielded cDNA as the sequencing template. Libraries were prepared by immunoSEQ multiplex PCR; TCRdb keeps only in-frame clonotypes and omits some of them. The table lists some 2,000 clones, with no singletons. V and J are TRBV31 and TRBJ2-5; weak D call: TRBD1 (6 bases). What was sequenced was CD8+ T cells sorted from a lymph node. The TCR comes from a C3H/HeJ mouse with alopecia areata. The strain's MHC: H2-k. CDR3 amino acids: CAWSLSGEDTQYF. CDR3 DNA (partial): TGTGCCTGGAGTCTATCAGGGGAAGAC.